The rows below give T cell receptor beta chains drawn from one sample of a study of control samples from healthy donors and cancer patients. The table came from immunoSEQ multiplex PCR; TCRdb's copy has only in-frame clones and leaves some out. The sample includes about 170,000 clones, around 90% seen only once; the top ten take around 5%. Specimen: blood. These receptors all come from a woman under 40 in good health. The CDR3 runs from the conserved cysteine through the conserved F or W.

J | V | CDR3
TRBJ1-1 | TRBV19 | CASSIPRLDRGLSTEAFF
TRBJ2-2 | TRBV7-6 | CASSPLGTANTGELFF
TRBJ2-5 | TRBV18 | CASSPGSQETQYF
TRBJ2-7 | TRBV12-3/TRBV12-4 | CASSLGGGDEQYF
TRBJ1-1 | TRBV5-1 | CASSLGTGEEAFF
TRBJ2-5 | TRBV7-9 | CASSFGRETQYF
TRBJ1-5 | TRBV19 | CASSIGRGNYQPQHF
TRBJ1-5 | TRBV28 | CASSLDGNQPQHF
TRBJ2-7 | TRBV18 | CASAPGQGTYEQYF
TRBJ1-2 | TRBV19 | CASSLPGQTIYGYTF
TRBJ1-5 | TRBV2 | CASGYQGNQPQHF
TRBJ2-3 | TRBV2 | CASKEDPTHLTDTQYF
TRBJ1-5 | TRBV5-7 | CASSLEQPLDRYSNQPQHF
TRBJ2-7 | TRBV7-8 | CASSSTRTGTFEQYF
TRBJ1-6 | TRBV10-3 | CAISGGELGRSPLHF
TRBJ2-2 | TRBV5-5 | CASKRSGTTNTGELFF
TRBJ1-2 | TRBV7-9 | CASSYGAGGADGYTF
TRBJ2-1 | TRBV30 | CAWRGRSNEQFF
TRBJ2-5 | TRBV2 | CASSEDLTQYF
TRBJ2-1 | TRBV19 | CASSIDWARGQFF
TRBJ2-2 | TRBV28 | CASSLSSAGTGELFF
TRBJ2-3 | TRBV24-1 | CATSVGLGTDTQYF
TRBJ2-4 | TRBV4-2 | CASSQDTGGPRGDIQYF
TRBJ2-3 | TRBV19 | CASSFRTGVGSDTQYF
TRBJ1-1 | TRBV4-2 | CASSPRASQGLYTEAFF
TRBJ2-5 | TRBV5-1 | CASSLRNSQETQYF
TRBJ1-2 | TRBV18 | CVSSLLETRGNYGYTF
TRBJ1-5 | TRBV4-2 | CASSQDLFGPTGGSNQPQHF
TRBJ1-2 | TRBV15 | CATSRDVVGYTF
TRBJ2-1 | TRBV6-5 | CASNAGTSGYNEQFF
TRBJ2-7 | TRBV12-5 | CASGLVRVFYEQYF
TRBJ1-4 | TRBV7-9 | CASSSRFGVNEKLFF
TRBJ1-1 | TRBV3-1/TRBV3-2 | CASSRPPGLQAFF
TRBJ1-5 | TRBV19 | CASSQLTGQPQHF